These 27 T cell receptor beta chains were all obtained from the same sample, sequenced in a study of cytomegalovirus exposure and HLA in healthy donors. Data came from immunoSEQ multiplex PCR; TCRdb stores just in-frame clones and leaves some out. The sample holds a few hundred thousand clones, 80% to 85% seen once. What was sequenced was PBMCs. All receptors come from a woman aged 30 to 39 in good health and CMV-seropositive.

The V and J genes are TRBV30 and TRBJ1-2; D gene unclear. Between the trimmed V and J ends, which lost 1 base and 3 bases, there was a span of 21 bases. The CDR3 is 17 amino acids. Germline V lookup: CDR1 GTSNPN, CDR2 SVGIG (reference sequence). The chain's CDR3 is CAWSDMTTRSGHYGYTF. CDR3 DNA: TGTGCCTGGAGTGACATGACTACTCGGTCCGGGCACTATGGCTACACCTTC. The full variable domain, rest sourced from reference TRBV30 and TRBJ1-2, is SQTIHQWPATLVQPVGSPLSLECTVEGTSNPNLYWYRQAAGRGLQLLFYSVGIGQISSEVPQNLSASRPQDRQFILSSKKLLLSDSGFYLCAWSDMTTRSGHYGYTFGSGTRLTVV.

The rearrangement links TRBV4-1 to TRBJ1-5; tentative D call: TRBD1 (5 bases). This CDR3 is built from 16 residues. With 0 bases removed from V and 3 bases from J, the gap between germline ends came to 12 bases. Germline V gene data show CDR1 as MGHRA and CDR2 as YSYEKL. The CDR3 loop reads CASSQEWQDTNQPQHF. DNA of the CDR3: TGCGCCAGCAGCCAAGAATGGCAGGACACCAATCAGCCCCAGCATTTT.

The V gene is TRBV7-2, the J gene TRBJ2-7; 11 bases agree with TRBD1. Germline CDR1 and CDR2: SGHTA and FQGNSA. This CDR3 has 15 residues. With V trimmed by 5 bases and J by 2 bases, 5 bases remained unmatched. The CDR3 DNA reads TGTGCCAGCAGCCTGGGGGACAGGGGGGCCTACGAGCAGTACTTC. It specifies CASSLGDRGAYEQYF. Full variable domain (missing parts from reference TRBV7-2 and TRBJ2-7): GAGVSQSPSNKVTEKGKDVELRCDPISGHTALYWYRQSLGQGLEFLIYFQGNSAPDKSGLPSDRFSAERTGGSVSTLTIQRTQQEDSAVYLCASSLGDRGAYEQYFGPGTRLTVT.

The V call is TRBV28, the J call TRBJ2-7; D is undetermined. The V gene lost 3 bases and the J gene lost 4 bases, with 10 bases spanning the gap. Germline V gives CDR1 MDHEN, CDR2 SYDVKM. There are 13 residues in the CDR3. The CDR3 DNA reads TGTGCCAGCAGTTTGGGGTTAGGGTACGAGCAGTACTTC. Amino acid sequence: CASSLGLGYEQYF.

This clone was observed a few times. The chain recombines TRBV29-1 with TRBJ1-1, with D possibly TRBD1 on 5 matching bases. V dropped 3 bases and J dropped 11 bases, with 16 bases sitting between them. CDR3 size: 12 residues. Germline loops: CDR1 SQVTM, CDR2 ANQGSEA. CDR3 DNA sequence: TGCAGCGTTGAGGGGACTCTGGTAGGGGCTTTCTTT. Translating it yields CSVEGTLVGAFF. Filled out from reference TRBV29-1 and TRBJ1-1, the complete variable domain reads SAVISQKPSRDICQRGTSLTIQCQVDSQVTMMFWYRQQPGQSLTLIATANQGSEATYESGFVIDKFPISRPNLTFSTLTVSNMSPEDSSIYLCSVEGTLVGAFFGQGTRLTVV.

The chain uses TRBV28 and TRBJ2-7; D might be TRBD1 (6 bases). The CDR3 contains 15 residues. Per germline, CDR1 MDHEN and CDR2 SYDVKM. V lost 3 bases and J 9 bases, leaving 21 bases between the germline ends. The CDR3 DNA reads TGTGCCAGCAGTTTCTCCATGGGACACCACCGCGGGCAGTACTTC. Protein sequence: CASSFSMGHHRGQYF.

This chain joins TRBV9 and TRBJ1-1, with TRBD1 matching 9 bases. After removal of 4 bases from V and 6 bases from J, the junction contained 7 bases not matched to a gene. Germline assignment: CDR1 SGDLS and CDR2 YYNGEE. The CDR3 has 14 amino acids. The CDR3 region has the DNA TGTGCCAGCAGCAAAGGACAGGGGAGCGCTGAAGCTTTCTTT. Protein product: CASSKGQGSAEAFF.

This chain uses TRBV7-9 with TRBJ2-1, with 12 positions matching TRBD2. Germline V gene data show CDR1 as SEHNR and CDR2 as FQNEAQ (reference sequence). The V segment lost 5 bases and the J segment 6 bases; nucleotides outside the gene matches: 2. The CDR3 length is 14 residues. The CDR3: CASSPTSGSNEQFF. The CDR3 DNA is TGTGCCAGCAGCCCGACTAGCGGGAGCAATGAGCAGTTCTTC.

The rearrangement links TRBV5-6 to TRBJ2-2; 10 bases agree with TRBD1. CDR1 is SGHDT, CDR2 YYEEEE, per germline. The trim removed 4 bases at V and 6 bases at J, leaving 6 bases unmatched. The CDR3 totals 15 residues. As DNA, the CDR3 is TGTGCCAGCAGCGCCCCGGGACAGGGGCCCGGGGAGCTGTTTTTT. It codes for CASSAPGQGPGELFF.

J is TRBJ2-7 and V is TRBV5-4; 8 nucleotides match TRBD2. The V gene end was trimmed by 0 bases and the J gene end by 4 bases; junction bases not matched to a gene: 3. The CDR3 has 14 residues. CDR1 SGHNT and CDR2 YYREEE come from the germline V gene (reference sequence). CDR3 sequence: CASSLASGRYEQYF. CDR3 DNA: TGTGCCAGCAGCTTGGCCAGCGGGAGATACGAGCAGTACTTC.

J is TRBJ2-7 and V is TRBV6-1, with TRBD2 identical over 13 bases. The germline V gene has CDR1 MNHNS and CDR2 SASEGT. V lost 5 bases to trimming and J lost 2 bases; unmatched junction nucleotides: 6. The CDR3 has 16 amino acids. The CDR3 DNA follows: TGTGCCAGCAGTAAAGGACTAGCGGGAGTTCCCTACGAGCAGTACTTC. It specifies CASSKGLAGVPYEQYF.

The chain joins TRBV30 to TRBJ2-2; 8 bases are a match to TRBD2. With 7 bases clipped from V and 0 bases from J, the junction kept 7 bases outside the gene matches. Looked up from germline, CDR1 is GTSNPN and CDR2 is SVGIG (reference sequence). CDR3 length: 15 residues. The CDR3 bases are TGTGCCTCGCCCACGGGACTAGCGAACACCGGGGAGCTGTTTTTT. Its protein is CASPTGLANTGELFF.

This clone appeared a few times. The chain is built from TRBV29-1 and TRBJ1-1; 9 bases are shared with TRBD1. Germline V gene lookup returns CDR1 SQVTM and CDR2 ANQGSEA. This CDR3 is 14 amino acids long. Trimming at V came to 7 bases and at J to 3 bases, leaving 9 bases not matched to a gene. CDR3 region: CSGARDREDTEAFF. CDR3 in DNA: TGCAGCGGTGCCCGGGACAGGGAGGACACTGAAGCTTTCTTT.

The chain links TRBV11-2 to TRBJ1-2, with 7 positions matching TRBD1. Germline CDR1 is SGHAT and CDR2 is FQNNGV. Trimming cost V 0 bases and J 1 base; bases outside gene matches: 2. The CDR3 totals 15 residues. CDR3 region: CASSLETGLNYGYTF. CDR3 bases: TGTGCCAGCAGCTTAGAGACAGGGCTTAACTATGGCTACACCTTC. Using reference TRBV11-2 and TRBJ1-2 for the parts outside the CDR3, the full variable domain is EAGVAQSPRYKIIEKRQSVAFWCNPISGHATLYWYQQILGQGPKLLIQFQNNGVVDDSQLPKDRFSAERLKGVDSTLKIQPAKLEDSAVYLCASSLETGLNYGYTFGSGTRLTVV.

This sequence joins TRBV2 and TRBJ1-4, with D unresolved. This CDR3 comprises 15 residues. Per the germline V gene, CDR1 is SNHLY and CDR2 is FYNNEI. Trimming removed 7 bases at V and 5 bases at J, with 17 bases between. The CDR3 bases are TGTGCCAGCATCCCCAGCAGGCCGACGAATGAAAAACTGTTTTTT. Protein product: CASIPSRPTNEKLFF.

The chain recombines TRBV29-1 with TRBJ1-4; TRBD1 might be the D (5 bases). V was shortened by 6 bases and J by 3 bases, with 29 bases between the two germline ends. This CDR3 region has 19 residues. From germline, CDR1 is SQVTM and CDR2 ANQGSEA. The CDR3 sequence: CSVIFTDSLHALSNEKLFF. The DNA for the CDR3 is TGCAGCGTCATCTTTACAGACAGCTTACATGCTCTTTCTAATGAAAAACTGTTTTTT.

J is TRBJ1-2 and V is TRBV7-9, with 7 bases matching TRBD1. This CDR3 is built from 13 residues. With 5 bases clipped from V and 7 bases from J, the junction kept 7 bases outside the gene matches. Germline loops: CDR1 SEHNR, CDR2 FQNEAQ (reference sequence). Here the CDR3 reads CASSNDRDGGYTF. The DNA for the CDR3 is TGTGCCAGCAGCAACGACAGGGACGGTGGCTACACCTTC.

The V gene is TRBV6-6, the J gene TRBJ2-1; the match to TRBD2 covers 8 bases. J gave up 7 bases and V 0 bases, and 8 bases lay outside the gene matches. The CDR3 loop spans 16 amino acids. Per the germline V gene, CDR1 is MNHNY and CDR2 is SVGAGI (reference sequence). The CDR3 nucleotides are TGTGCCAGCAGTTACTCGGGGCTAGCGGGTCTTAATGAGCAGTTCTTC. It yields the protein CASSYSGLAGLNEQFF.

This clone was seen a single time. The rearrangement uses TRBV7-2 and TRBJ2-3, with TRBD2 matching 7 bases. The CDR3 spans 14 residues. Germline V gene data show CDR1 as SGHTA and CDR2 as FQGNSA. V shed 3 bases, J shed 2 bases, and the junction held 2 bases outside the gene matches. CDR3 sequence: CASSLGGFTDTQYF. CDR3 in DNA: TGTGCCAGCAGCTTGGGAGGGTTCACAGATACGCAGTATTTT. The entire variable domain, with the rest obtained from reference TRBV7-2 and TRBJ2-3, is as follows: GAGVSQSPSNKVTEKGKDVELRCDPISGHTALYWYRQSLGQGLEFLIYFQGNSAPDKSGLPSDRFSAERTGGSVSTLTIQRTQQEDSAVYLCASSLGGFTDTQYFGPGTRLTVL.

The chain joins TRBV15 to TRBJ2-1; D might be TRBD1 or TRBD2, each matching 5 bases. The V end lost 5 bases, the J end lost 7 bases, and 15 bases lay between the germline ends. Germline V gene sequence: CDR1 LNHNV, CDR2 YYDKDF (reference sequence). This CDR3 comprises 14 residues. The CDR3 DNA reads as TGTGCCACCAGCGAGGGACCGCGAGGGAATGAGCAGTTCTTC. Amino acid sequence: CATSEGPRGNEQFF. The full variable domain, rest sourced from reference TRBV15 and TRBJ2-1, is DAMVIQNPRYQVTQFGKPVTLSCSQTLNHNVMYWYQQKSSQAPKLLFHYYDKDFNNEADTPDNFQSRRPNTSFCFLDIRSPGLGDTAMYLCATSEGPRGNEQFFGPGTRLTVL.

Only one count was recorded for this clone. The chain combines TRBV2 with TRBJ2-3, with D possibly TRBD2 on 6 matching bases. This CDR3 is 15 amino acids long. The germline gives CDR1 SNHLY, CDR2 FYNNEI. Trimming shortened V by 2 bases and J by 0 bases, and 9 bases separated the two germline ends. The CDR3 sequence: CASSEPGTSTDTQYF. In DNA, the CDR3 is TGTGCCAGCAGTGAACCGGGGACTAGCACAGATACGCAGTATTTT. The full variable domain, in which reference TRBV2 and TRBJ2-3 provide the parts outside the CDR3, is EPEVTQTPSHQVTQMGQEVILRCVPISNHLYFYWYRQILGQKVEFLVSFYNNEISEKSEIFDDQFSVERPDGSNFTLKIRSTKLEDSAMYFCASSEPGTSTDTQYFGPGTRLTVL.

The V call is TRBV7-2, the J call TRBJ1-3; 7 bases match TRBD1. In germline, CDR1 is SGHTA, CDR2 FQGNSA. Trimming cost V 3 bases and J 8 bases; bases outside gene matches: 16. CDR3 length: 17 amino acids. The CDR3 spells CASSFIGGGTEGDTIYF. For the CDR3, the DNA is TGTGCCAGCAGCTTTATAGGGGGCGGGACAGAGGGAGACACCATATATTTT.

For this clone: Different DNA sequences within this sample yield the same CDR3. This CDR3 is CAISEQDYGYTF. CDR3 DNA: TGTGCCATCAGTGAACAGGATTATGGCTACACCTTC. The gene calls are TRBV10-3 and TRBJ1-2, with TRBD1 as a possible D gene (5 bases). Germline V CDR1 and CDR2: ENHRY, SYGVKD. V gave up 3 bases and J gave up 5 bases, with 7 bases separating them. This CDR3 comprises 12 residues.

The V gene is TRBV6-1, the J gene TRBJ1-1; D possibly corresponds to TRBD1 (6 bases). The CDR3 has 16 residues. Trimming removed 1 base at V and 0 bases at J, with 12 bases between. In germline, CDR1 is MNHNS, CDR2 SASEGT. The CDR3 loop is CASSEVGQFLNTEAFF. The CDR3 DNA reads TGTGCCAGCAGTGAAGTCGGACAGTTTTTGAACACTGAAGCTTTCTTT.

V and J are TRBV5-1 and TRBJ2-7, with 10 bases matching TRBD2. Per germline, CDR1 SGHRS and CDR2 YFSETQ. V was clipped by 5 bases and J by 0 bases; unmatched bases: 2. This CDR3 is 14 amino acids long. The CDR3 bases are TGCGCCAGCAGAACTAGCGGGATCTCCTACGAGCAGTACTTC. Translated: CASRTSGISYEQYF.

The rearrangement uses TRBV18 and TRBJ1-2; the D is unclear. The germline V gene encodes CDR1 KGHSH and CDR2 LQKENI. The V end was cut by 0 bases, the J end by 4 bases, with 15 bases between. CDR3 length equals 16 residues. For the CDR3, the DNA is TGTGCCAGCTCACCACCAGATAGGTCATTTGGCTATGGCTACACCTTC. As protein: CASSPPDRSFGYGYTF.

The chain is built from TRBV27 and TRBJ1-2; the D gene is possibly TRBD1 (5 bases). Trimming cost V 5 bases and J 7 bases, with 20 bases left between them. The CDR3 is made up of 15 amino acids. The germline gives CDR1 MNHEY, CDR2 SMNVEV (reference sequence). DNA of the CDR3: TGTGCCAGCAGTGCCTCCCGGGGCCCCCGGGGTGGCTACACCTTC. Translating gives CASSASRGPRGGYTF.